This TCR beta chain is drawn from a study of T cells in Graves' hyperthyroidism and ophthalmopathy. Whole-study results and caveats: Ophthalmopathy, which appeared later, was predicted by the model a median roughly 6.4 months before onset.

At least 3 on the Clinical Activity Score was recorded for ophthalmopathy patients, who also had NOSPECS grade at least 4 and duration under 3 months. This clonotype was recorded a few times. Its antigen is as yet unknown. The V gene end was trimmed by 1 base and the J gene end by 3 bases; junction bases not matched to a gene: 13. The CDR3 consists of 19 residues. Germline assignment: CDR1 LNHNV and CDR2 YYDKDF (reference sequence). RNA transcripts served as the template for amplifying TCR beta CDR3 regions. The HTBI primer set was used in a first-round RT-PCR of the TCR CDR3. TCRdb called the multiplex PCR reads again in MiXCR, with one record for every CDR3 protein. The repertoire consists of some 530,000 distinct CDR3 sequences, with around a fifth occurring once and the leading ten covering less than 65%.

Material for sequencing was blood. This TCR derives from a woman in her sixties or seventies with Graves' ophthalmopathy. This chain connects TRBV15 to TRBJ2-3; 10 bases agree with TRBD2. CDR3 in DNA: TGTGCCACCAGCAGAGTGAGGCTAGAGCGGGAGGGCGAGACAGATACGCAGTATTTT. This encodes CATSRVRLEREGETDTQYF. Together with reference TRBV15 and TRBJ2-3, the CDR3 gives the full variable domain: DAMVIQNPRYQVTQFGKPVTLSCSQTLNHNVMYWYQQKSSQAPKLLFHYYDKDFNNEADTPDNFQSRRPNTSFCFLDIRSPGLGDTAMYLCATSRVRLEREGETDTQYFGPGTRLTVL.